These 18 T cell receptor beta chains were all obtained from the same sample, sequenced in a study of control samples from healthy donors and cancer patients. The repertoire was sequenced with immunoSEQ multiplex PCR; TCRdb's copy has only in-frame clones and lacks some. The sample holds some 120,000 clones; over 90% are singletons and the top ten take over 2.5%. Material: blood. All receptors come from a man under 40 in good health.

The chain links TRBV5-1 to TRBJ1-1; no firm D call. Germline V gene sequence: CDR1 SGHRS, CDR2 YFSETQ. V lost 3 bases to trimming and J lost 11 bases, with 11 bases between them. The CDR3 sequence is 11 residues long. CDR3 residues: CASSSQGWAFF. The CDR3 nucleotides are TGCGCCAGCAGCTCCCAAGGGTGGGCTTTCTTT.

The CDR3 region has the DNA TGTGCCAGCAGCCCAGGGGGCCGGGACACTGAAGCTTTCTTT. It yields the protein CASSPGGRDTEAFF. The chain employs TRBV9 and TRBJ1-1; 8 nucleotides match TRBD1. The germline V gene encodes CDR1 SGDLS and CDR2 YYNGEE. This CDR3 comprises 14 residues. V lost 4 bases and J lost 3; bases outside the gene matches: 5.

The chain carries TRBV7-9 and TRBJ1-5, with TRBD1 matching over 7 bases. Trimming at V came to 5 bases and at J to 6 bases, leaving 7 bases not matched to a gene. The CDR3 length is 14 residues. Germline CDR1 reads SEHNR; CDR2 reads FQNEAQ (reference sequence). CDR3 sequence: CASSDTGDAQPQHF. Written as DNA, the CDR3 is TGTGCCAGCAGCGACACAGGGGACGCTCAGCCCCAGCATTTT.

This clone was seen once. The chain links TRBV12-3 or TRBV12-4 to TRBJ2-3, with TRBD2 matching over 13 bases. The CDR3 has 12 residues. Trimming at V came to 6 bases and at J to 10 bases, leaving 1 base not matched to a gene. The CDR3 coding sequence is TGTGCCAGCAGAGGACTAGCGGGGGCGCAGTATTTT. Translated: CASRGLAGAQYF.

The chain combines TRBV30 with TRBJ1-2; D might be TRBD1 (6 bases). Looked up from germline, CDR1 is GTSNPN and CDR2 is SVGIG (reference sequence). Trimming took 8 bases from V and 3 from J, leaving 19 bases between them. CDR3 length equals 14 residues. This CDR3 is CAHRPVGAYYGYTF. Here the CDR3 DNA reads TGTGCCCACCGACCTGTGGGGGCCTACTATGGCTACACCTTC.

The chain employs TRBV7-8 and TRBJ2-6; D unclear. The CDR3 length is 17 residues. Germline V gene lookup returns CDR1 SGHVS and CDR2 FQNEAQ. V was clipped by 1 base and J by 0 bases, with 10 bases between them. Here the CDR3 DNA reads TGTGCCAGCAGCTTAGTAAGCACAATCTCTGGGGCCAACGTCCTGACTTTC. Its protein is CASSLVSTISGANVLTF.

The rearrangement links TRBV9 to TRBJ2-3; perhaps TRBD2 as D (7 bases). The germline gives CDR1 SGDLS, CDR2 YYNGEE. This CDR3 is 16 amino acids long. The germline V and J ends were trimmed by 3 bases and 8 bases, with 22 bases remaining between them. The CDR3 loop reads CASSDIGTTRGGTQYF. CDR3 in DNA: TGTGCCAGCAGCGACATCGGGACTACCAGAGGGGGTACGCAGTATTTT.

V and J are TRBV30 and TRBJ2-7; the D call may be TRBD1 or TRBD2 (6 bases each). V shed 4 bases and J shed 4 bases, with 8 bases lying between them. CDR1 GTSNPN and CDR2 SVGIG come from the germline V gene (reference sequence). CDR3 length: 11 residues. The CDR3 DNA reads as TGTGCCTGGAAGGGGGGTTACGAGCAGTACGTC. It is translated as CAWKGGYEQYV.

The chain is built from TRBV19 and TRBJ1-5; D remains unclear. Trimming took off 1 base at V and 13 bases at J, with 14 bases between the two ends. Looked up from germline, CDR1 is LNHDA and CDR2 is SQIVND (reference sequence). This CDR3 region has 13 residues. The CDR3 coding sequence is TGTGCCAGTAGTATAGGGGGAAGGCAAGAGCAGCATTTT. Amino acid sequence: CASSIGGRQEQHF.

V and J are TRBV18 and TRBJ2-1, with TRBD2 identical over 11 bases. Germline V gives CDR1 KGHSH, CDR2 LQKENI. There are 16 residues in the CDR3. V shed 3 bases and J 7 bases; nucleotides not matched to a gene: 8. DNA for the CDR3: TGTGCCAGCTCACCTCGCTTGGGACTAGCGGATAATGAGCAGTTCTTC. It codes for CASSPRLGLADNEQFF.

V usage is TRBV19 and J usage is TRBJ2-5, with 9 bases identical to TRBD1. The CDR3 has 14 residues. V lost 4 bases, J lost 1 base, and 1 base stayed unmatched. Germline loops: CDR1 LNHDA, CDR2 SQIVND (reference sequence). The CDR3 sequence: CASSRGQGQETQYF. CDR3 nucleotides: TGTGCCAGTAGTAGGGGACAGGGCCAAGAGACCCAGTACTTC. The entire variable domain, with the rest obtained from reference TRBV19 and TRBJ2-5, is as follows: DGGITQSPKYLFRKEGQNVTLSCEQNLNHDAMYWYRQDPGQGLRLIYYSQIVNDFQKGDIAEGYSVSREKKESFPLTVTSAQKNPTAFYLCASSRGQGQETQYFGPGTRLLVL.

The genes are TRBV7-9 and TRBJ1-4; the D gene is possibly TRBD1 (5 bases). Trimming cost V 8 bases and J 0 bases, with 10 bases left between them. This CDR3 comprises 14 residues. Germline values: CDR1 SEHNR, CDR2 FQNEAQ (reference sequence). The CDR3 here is CASGAGTTNEKLFF. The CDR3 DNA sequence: TGTGCCAGCGGGGCGGGAACAACTAATGAAAAACTGTTTTTT. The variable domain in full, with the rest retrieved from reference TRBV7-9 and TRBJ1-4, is DTGVSQNPRHKITKRGQNVTFRCDPISEHNRLYWYRQTLGQGPEFLTYFQNEAQLEKSRLLSDRFSAERPKGSFSTLEIQRTEQGDSAMYLCASGAGTTNEKLFFGSGTQLSVL.

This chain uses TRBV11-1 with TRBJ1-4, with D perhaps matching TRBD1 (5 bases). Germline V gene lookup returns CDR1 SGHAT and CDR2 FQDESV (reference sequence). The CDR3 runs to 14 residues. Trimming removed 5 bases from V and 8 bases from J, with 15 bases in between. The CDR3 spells CASSPRDSGEKLFF. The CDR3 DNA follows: TGTGCCAGCAGCCCCCGGGACTCCGGGGAAAAACTGTTTTTT.

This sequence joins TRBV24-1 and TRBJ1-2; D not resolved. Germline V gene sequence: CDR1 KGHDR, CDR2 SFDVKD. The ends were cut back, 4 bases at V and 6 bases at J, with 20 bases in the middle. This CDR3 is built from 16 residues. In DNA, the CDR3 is TGTGCCACCAGTGACCCCAAGGTGGAGGGTCCAAATGGCTACACCTTC. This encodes CATSDPKVEGPNGYTF.

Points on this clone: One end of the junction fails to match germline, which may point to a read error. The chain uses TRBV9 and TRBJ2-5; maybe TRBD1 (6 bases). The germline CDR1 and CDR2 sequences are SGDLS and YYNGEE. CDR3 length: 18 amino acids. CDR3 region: CASSVSNQGRVRQEAQYF. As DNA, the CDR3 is TGTGCCAGCAGCGTGAGCAACCAGGGGAGAGTTCGGCAAGAGGCCCAGTACTTC. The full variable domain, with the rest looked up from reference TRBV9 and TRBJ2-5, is DSGVTQTPKHLITATGQRVTLRCSPRSGDLSVYWYQQSLDQGLQFLIQYYNGEERAKGNILERFSAQQFPDLHSELNLSSLELGDSALYFCASSVSNQGRVRQEAQYFGPGTRLLVL.

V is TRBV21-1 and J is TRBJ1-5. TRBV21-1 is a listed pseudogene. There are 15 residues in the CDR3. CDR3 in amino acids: CASSKGGVGNQPQHF. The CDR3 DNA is TGTGCCAGCAGCAAAGGCGGGGTTGGCAATCAGCCCCAGCATTTT.

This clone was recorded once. CDR3 sequence: CASSQERYPPDTQYF. The CDR3 DNA reads as TGTGCCAGCAGCCAAGAAAGGTATCCTCCAGATACGCAGTATTTT. V is TRBV3-1 (or the pseudogene TRBV3-2) and J is TRBJ2-3, with D unclear. The V gene's germline CDR1 is LGHDT and CDR2 YNNKEL (reference sequence). The CDR3 has 15 residues. V lost 0 bases, J lost 4 bases, and 11 bases lay in between.

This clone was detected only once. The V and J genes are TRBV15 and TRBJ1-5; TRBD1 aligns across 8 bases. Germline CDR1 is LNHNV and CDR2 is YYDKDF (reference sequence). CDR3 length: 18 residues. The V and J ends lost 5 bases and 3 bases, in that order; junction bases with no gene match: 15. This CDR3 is CATSARTFGTGINQPQHF. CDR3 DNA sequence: TGTGCCACCAGCGCTCGAACTTTCGGGACAGGCATCAATCAGCCCCAGCATTTT.